The present TCR beta chain was sequenced within a study of cytomegalovirus exposure and HLA in healthy donors. Study background: In a later analysis, it was reported that the 120 or so validation repertoires had been produced on the same platform as the 700 or so repertoires belonging to the first cohort. Study results and limitations: First-cohort TCR clusters were later found to tend to co-occur in the 120 or so validation repertoires.

Of note for this clone: What it binds is unknown.

The donors were part of the validation cohort, which consisted of under 150 subjects and was separate from the first cohort of 600 to 850 subjects. This table comes from immunoSEQ multiplex PCR, and its TCRdb copy is limited to in-frame clones, with some not included. The top ten hold around 5% of the sample, which has more than 90,000 clones, 86% seen once. V dropped 0 bases and J dropped 6; count of bases not matched to a gene: 19. CDR3 size: 19 residues. Germline values: CDR1 GTSNPN, CDR2 SVGIG (reference sequence). Material: PBMCs. V gene TRBV30 combines with J gene TRBJ2-1, with 8 bases fitting TRBD2. The sequence was obtained from a man between 18 and 29 years old in good health and CMV-seronegative. CDR3 nucleotide sequence: TGTGCCTGGAGTGTACCGGGGGGGGCAGGACTAATCGCGACCAATGAGCAGTTCTTC. Translating it yields CAWSVPGGAGLIATNEQFF.